This T cell receptor (beta chain) emerged from a study of lymphopenia after photon versus proton radiotherapy. Comment on this clone: Its antigen is still unknown.

The repertoire was sequenced with immunoSEQ multiplex PCR; TCRdb's copy has only in-frame clones and lacks some. The sample includes about 160,000 clones, approximately 90% of them seen just once. V lost 3 bases and J 8 bases, leaving 14 bases between the germline ends. The CDR3 contains 14 residues. Looked up from germline, CDR1 is LNHDA and CDR2 is SQIVND (reference sequence). Notes on the study in general: Relative stability marked proton patients; photon patients lost diversity and naive cells. After the lymphocyte nadir, photon-treated repertoires showed oligoclonal expansion, especially of CD8+ Temra cells.

Sample: peripheral blood, taken from a patient treated with photon-based radiotherapy. The source is a man between 50 and 59 years old with gastric cancer. This chain connects TRBV19 to TRBJ2-1; tentatively, D is TRBD2 (6 bases). DNA of the CDR3: TGTGCCAGTAGTATGGGCCTAGCGTTACATGAGCAGTTCTTC. This translates into CASSMGLALHEQFF. The full variable domain, in which reference TRBV19 and TRBJ2-1 provide the parts outside the CDR3, is DGGITQSPKYLFRKEGQNVTLSCEQNLNHDAMYWYRQDPGQGLRLIYYSQIVNDFQKGDIAEGYSVSREKKESFPLTVTSAQKNPTAFYLCASSMGLALHEQFFGPGTRLTVL.